The 7 T cell receptor beta chains below all came from one sample that was sequenced in a study of regulatory T cells in long-lasting Graves disease. According to the study, TCR beta libraries were built with iRepertoire HTBI primers and CDR3-region Arm-PCR. MiXCR, run by TCRdb on the multiplex PCR reads, gives a single entry per CDR3 protein. The sample shows about 470,000 distinct CDR3 sequences, roughly 20% of them seen only once. The time point was: persistent/refractory GD, antithyroid drugs over 5 years with positive TRAb. The TCR library used RNA extracted from PBMCs. The material was peripheral blood mononuclear cells (PBMCs), obtained when the disease was refractory, from a patient treated with antithyroid drugs. Receptor source: a female donor with Graves disease.

The J gene is TRBJ2-7, the V gene TRBV7-2, with TRBD1 as a possible D gene (6 bases). CDR1 SGHTA and CDR2 FQGNSA come from the germline V gene. Trimming shortened V by 5 bases and J by 3 bases, and 17 bases separated the two germline ends. The CDR3 runs 15 residues. The CDR3, as DNA: TGTGCCAGCAGCCCGGGGAGCAGGGGAAACTACGAGCAGTACTTC. This encodes CASSPGSRGNYEQYF. The full variable domain, completed using reference TRBV7-2 and TRBJ2-7, is GAGVSQSPSNKVTEKGKDVELRCDPISGHTALYWYRQSLGQGLEFLIYFQGNSAPDKSGLPSDRFSAERTGGSVSTLTIQRTQQEDSAVYLCASSPGSRGNYEQYFGPGTRLTVT.

The rearrangement links TRBV19 to TRBJ2-2; D is possibly TRBD2 (6 bases). The length of the CDR3 is 15 residues. The V end was cut by 3 bases, the J end by 7 bases, with 15 bases between. From germline, CDR1 is LNHDA and CDR2 SQIVND (reference sequence). The CDR3 DNA follows: TGTGCCAGTAGTATGGAGGGACGCGGGCGCGGGGAGCTGTTTTTT. It specifies CASSMEGRGRGELFF.

At least ten counts were recorded for this clonotype. The V call is TRBV6-1, the J call TRBJ1-5; D call uncertain. Trimming cost V 3 bases and J 3 bases, with 9 bases left between them. In germline, CDR1 is MNHNS, CDR2 SASEGT. CDR3 length: 14 residues. The CDR3 DNA reads as TGTGCCAGCAGTGATGGACGGTTCAATCAGCCCCAGCATTTT. Its protein is CASSDGRFNQPQHF.

This clonotype has more than one count but fewer than ten. CDR3 coding DNA: TGTGCCAGCAGCCTTCGGACCACAGATACGCAGTATTTT. Its protein product is CASSLRTTDTQYF. V usage is TRBV11-2 and J usage is TRBJ2-3; D gene ambiguous. The CDR3 consists of 13 residues. V was cut by 5 bases and J by 2 bases, with 8 bases left in between. CDR1 and CDR2 from the germline V gene are SGHAT and FQNNGV.

This clonotype was seen at least ten times. The chain combines TRBV6-1 with TRBJ1-2; 8 bases map to TRBD1. Germline trimming cut 2 bases from V and 5 bases from J; bases unmatched to any gene: 4. This CDR3 has 14 amino acids. Per the germline V gene, CDR1 is MNHNS and CDR2 is SASEGT. Here the CDR3 DNA reads TGTGCCAGCAGTGAAAGCAGGACAGGGTATGGCTACACCTTC. This gives the protein CASSESRTGYGYTF.

The rearrangement joins TRBV7-2 to TRBJ2-3; TRBD2 aligns across 11 bases. Germline CDR1 SGHTA, CDR2 FQGNSA. This CDR3 has 16 residues. V shed 4 bases, J shed 4 bases, and the junction held 7 bases outside the gene matches. Here the CDR3 DNA reads TGTGCCAGCAGCTCTAAACTAGCGGGAGTCCCAGATACGCAGTATTTT. It specifies CASSSKLAGVPDTQYF.

This clonotype came up a few times. This chain joins TRBV6-2 or TRBV6-3 and TRBJ2-5; D not certain. Trimming stripped 0 bases from V and 4 bases from J, with 12 bases between. This CDR3 region has 15 residues. Germline V gene lookup returns CDR1 MNHEY and CDR2 SVGEGT. This chain's CDR3 is CASSYSENLGETQYF. The CDR3 DNA reads as TGTGCCAGCAGTTACTCGGAGAACTTGGGAGAGACCCAGTACTTC.